These 14 T cell receptor beta chains came from one sample sequenced in a study of OX40 agonist ivuxolimab in advanced cancers. Generated by immunoSEQ multiplex PCR, the TCRdb table keeps only in-frame clones and is missing some. The sample lists approximately 60,000 clones, 92% occurring once. The material was CD4+ or CD8+ T cells sorted from blood, obtained in a trial of the OX40 agonist ivuxolimab. These receptors were taken from an adult with an advanced solid tumor such as melanoma, head and neck, liver or kidney cancer.

This chain connects TRBV7-9 to TRBJ1-2; 8 nucleotides match TRBD1. CDR3 length: 16 amino acids. The ends lost 11 bases at V and 3 bases at J; junction bases unmatched: 17. The germline CDR1 and CDR2 sequences are SEHNR and FQNEAQ (reference sequence). The CDR3 nucleotides read TGTGCCTCAACATCGGACAGGGCTCCGACCCACTATGGCTACACCTTC. It specifies CASTSDRAPTHYGYTF.

J is TRBJ1-1 and V is TRBV5-1, with TRBD1 matching 8 bases. The CDR3 consists of 14 residues. The trim removed 0 bases at V and 4 bases at J, leaving 2 bases unmatched. Per the germline V gene, CDR1 is SGHRS and CDR2 is YFSETQ. The CDR3 region has the DNA TGCGCCAGCAGCTTGGACAGGGGGGCCACTGAAGCTTTCTTT. Amino acid sequence: CASSLDRGATEAFF.

For the CDR3, the DNA is TGTGCCAGCAGCTTATTCATAGGGCCTAATGAAAAACTGTTTTTT. Protein: CASSLFIGPNEKLFF. V usage is TRBV5-8 and J usage is TRBJ1-4; D is unclear. The V end lost 2 bases, the J end lost 3 bases, and 11 bases lay between the germline ends. The length of the CDR3 is 15 residues. Germline V gene data show CDR1 as SGHTS and CDR2 as YDEGEE. Variable domain in full (rest from reference TRBV5-8 and TRBJ1-4): EAGVTQSPTHLIKTRGQQATLRCSPISGHTSVYWYQQALGLGLQFLLWYDEGEERNRGNFPPRFSGRQFPNYSSELNVNALELEDSALYLCASSLFIGPNEKLFFGSGTQLSVL.

The chain recombines TRBV5-4 with TRBJ2-6; no definite D call. The V gene lost 3 bases and the J gene lost 0 bases, with 16 bases spanning the gap. The CDR3 consists of 18 residues. CDR1 and CDR2 (germline): SGHNT, YYREEE (reference sequence). Written as DNA, the CDR3 is TGTGCCAGCAGCTATTTAGGACGCACGCTCTCTGGGGCCAACGTCCTGACTTTC. Amino acids: CASSYLGRTLSGANVLTF.

The rearrangement joins TRBV30 to TRBJ2-3; perhaps D is TRBD1 or TRBD2 (5 bases each). The CDR3 covers 16 residues. Between the trimmed V and J ends, which lost 1 base and 1 base, there was a span of 15 bases. Germline CDR1 GTSNPN, CDR2 SVGIG (reference sequence). The CDR3 region has the DNA TGTGCCTGGAGTGCTACTCGAGGGACCGGCACAGATACGCAGTATTTT. Its protein is CAWSATRGTGTDTQYF.

The chain couples TRBV7-6 to TRBJ2-1; 10 bases are a match to TRBD2. The germline V gene has CDR1 SGHVS and CDR2 FNYEAQ. The junction had 4 bases not matched to a gene; V was cut back by 2 bases and J by 9 bases. The length of the CDR3 is 14 residues. The CDR3 protein is CASSLTSGISEQFF. In DNA form, the CDR3 reads TGTGCCAGCAGCTTAACTAGCGGGATTAGTGAGCAGTTCTTC.

This chain uses TRBV9 with TRBJ2-3; D gene ambiguous. V lost 7 bases, J lost 2 bases, and 17 bases lay in between. Germline V gene sequence: CDR1 SGDLS, CDR2 YYNGEE. CDR3 length equals 15 residues. CDR3 protein: CASEIRPSSTDTQYF. CDR3 in DNA: TGTGCCAGCGAAATCAGACCCTCCTCCACAGATACGCAGTATTTT.

CDR3 in DNA: TGCGCCAGCAGCCCAGGGACAGTGTATGGCTACACCTTC. Amino acids: CASSPGTVYGYTF. The chain carries TRBV5-1 and TRBJ1-2, with 7 positions matching TRBD1. This CDR3 is built from 13 residues. The junction had 5 bases not matched to a gene; V was cut back by 4 bases and J by 5 bases. Germline V gives CDR1 SGHRS, CDR2 YFSETQ. The full variable domain, its missing parts supplied by reference TRBV5-1 and TRBJ1-2, is KAGVTQTPRYLIKTRGQQVTLSCSPISGHRSVSWYQQTPGQGLQFLFEYFSETQRNKGNFPGRFSGRQFSNSRSEMNVSTLELGDSALYLCASSPGTVYGYTFGSGTRLTVV.

The V gene is TRBV5-5, the J gene TRBJ2-5; D is uncertain. CDR1 is SGHKS, CDR2 YYEKEE, per germline (reference sequence). Trimming shortened V by 0 bases and J by 3 bases, and 12 bases separated the two germline ends. The CDR3 covers 15 residues. Written as DNA, the CDR3 is TGTGCCAGCAGCTTGGAAGCTCGACGAGAAGAGACCCAGTACTTC. It specifies CASSLEARREETQYF.

As regards this clone: The junction departs from germline at one end; a sequencing error may be responsible. The chain has TRBV6-5 and TRBJ1-2; the D gene is possibly TRBD1 (6 bases). Germline CDR1 reads MNHEY; CDR2 reads SVGAGI. CDR3 size: 16 residues. The CDR3 reads CASSYSGGADNSGYTF. The DNA of the CDR3 is TGTGCCAGCAGTTACTCGGGGGGGGCTGATAACTCTGGCTACACCTTC.

Regarding this clone: Other DNA sequences within the sample encode an identical CDR3. This sequence joins TRBV5-1 and TRBJ2-7; possible D gene TRBD2, 6 bases. The V end lost 0 bases, the J end lost 7 bases, and 14 bases lay between the germline ends. The CDR3 totals 14 residues. Germline assignment: CDR1 SGHRS and CDR2 YFSETQ. The CDR3 DNA reads TGCGCCAGCAGCTTGGCTGGAGGGGCGGGGGAGCAGTACTTC. Its translation: CASSLAGGAGEQYF.

The J gene is TRBJ1-5, the V gene TRBV4-1, with 10 positions matching TRBD1. Germline V lookup: CDR1 MGHRA, CDR2 YSYEKL. The CDR3 is 17 residues long. J was trimmed by 6 bases and V by 0 bases; bases with no gene match: 8. The CDR3 nucleotides read TGCGCCAGCAGCCAAGACGTCGGACAGGGGGTGCTTCAGCCCCAGCATTTT. Residues: CASSQDVGQGVLQPQHF.

The V gene is TRBV19, the J gene TRBJ1-2; possibly TRBD1 for D (6 bases). This CDR3 has 17 residues. Germline V gene lookup returns CDR1 LNHDA and CDR2 SQIVND (reference sequence). Between the trimmed V and J ends, which lost 4 bases and 8 bases, there was a span of 26 bases. This CDR3 is CASSSHTGIRGRWGYTF. In DNA, the CDR3 is TGTGCCAGTAGTAGCCATACAGGGATTAGGGGCCGATGGGGCTACACCTTC.

CDR3 nucleotides: TGTGCCAGCAGCGTATACAGGGGGGCCTACGAGCAGTACTTC. It is translated as CASSVYRGAYEQYF. The genes are TRBV7-2 and TRBJ2-7, with 8 bases matching TRBD1. The CDR3 has 14 residues. The V and J ends lost 5 bases and 2 bases, in that order; junction bases with no gene match: 5. CDR1 SGHTA and CDR2 FQGNSA come from the germline V gene.